This section outlines one T cell receptor beta chain sequence together with its context. This sample was taken from a study of patients and donors after allogeneic stem cell transplantation. The CDR3 has 16 amino acids. The V end was cut by 4 bases, the J end by 0 bases, with 12 bases between. CDR1 and CDR2 from the germline V gene are KGHDR and SFDVKD. TCRdb ran MiXCR on the RT-PCR reads and lists one entry per CDR3 protein. The data show 800,000 to 1,000,000 distinct CDR3 sequences, approximately 18% seen once. The specimen was blood, either unsorted or a sorted T cell fraction (not recorded which). This TCR derives from a human donor who was either an allogeneic HSCT recipient or a stem cell or donor lymphocyte infusion donor (not recorded which). It is not recorded whose cells these are; they may come from a transplant donor. V usage is TRBV24-1 and J usage is TRBJ2-1; D is possibly TRBD2 (5 bases). Here the CDR3 reads CATSDMTGSSYNEQFF. In DNA, the CDR3 is TGTGCCACCAGTGACATGACTGGGAGCTCCTACAATGAGCAGTTCTTC.